A selection of T cell receptor beta chains follows, all from one sample in a study of T cells in Graves' hyperthyroidism and ophthalmopathy. TCRdb passed the multiplex PCR reads through MiXCR, listing each CDR3 protein once. The table lists 300,000 to 450,000 distinct CDR3 sequences, approximately 14% of them singletons, with around a fifth in the top ten. The sample consisted of blood. Receptors originate from a young woman with Graves' ophthalmopathy. Both conserved end residues are part of each CDR3. The order of the fields is D gene, clone size, J gene, V gene, CDR3 length, CDR3 DNA, CDR3 protein. The D gene is left open where the match is weak. The size of a clone is reported for some rows only, either as once, few or many, or as a class for expanded clones.

TRBD2 many TRBJ2-7 TRBV2 16 TGTGCCATCCCCGCGAACCCTAGCGGGGGGGCTTACGAGCAGTACTTC CAIPANPSGGAYEQYF
TRBD1 many TRBJ1-5 TRBV28 18 TGTGCCAGCAGTGCCCTACAAGGACAGGGGATCTTAAATCAGCCCCAGCATTTT CASSALQGQGILNQPQHF
- many TRBJ2-7 TRBV28 17 TGTGCCAGCAGTTTACCGGGCAGGGGTGGGAGCTCCTACGAGCAGTACTTC CASSLPGRGGSSYEQYF
TRBD1 many TRBJ2-5 TRBV29-1 12 TGCAGCGTTGAGGCAGGGGGAGAGACCCAGTACTTC CSVEAGGETQYF
TRBD2 - TRBJ2-1 TRBV20-1 14 TGCAGTGCGGCTGCCCGGACTAGCTACAATGAGCAGTTCTTC CSAAARTSYNEQFF
- - TRBJ2-5 TRBV6-1 14 TGTGCCAGCAAGTTTGAGGGATGGCAAGAGACCCAGTACTTC CASKFEGWQETQYF
TRBD1 many TRBJ1-5 TRBV28 16 TGTGCCAGCAGACCCATCCGGACAGGGCGAAATCAGCCCCAGCATTTT CASRPIRTGRNQPQHF
- many TRBJ1-2 TRBV5-1 13 TGCGCCAGCGGTCCCGATGTGGCCTATGGCTACACCTTC CASGPDVAYGYTF
TRBD1 few TRBJ2-7 TRBV15 14 TGTGCCACCAGGAAACCGGGACAGCCCTACGAGCAGTACTTC CATRKPGQPYEQYF
- - TRBJ2-5 TRBV6-1 8 TGTGCCACAGAGACCCAGTACTTC CATETQYF
- few TRBJ1-2 TRBV4-1 13 TGCGCCAGCAGCCAAGAGGACAATTATGGCTACATCTTC CASSQEDNYGYIF
- many TRBJ2-6 TRBV18 19 TGTGCCAGCTCACCGATGAGTCGCGGACAGAGCTCGGGGGCCAACGTCCTGACTTTC CASSPMSRGQSSGANVLTF
- - TRBJ1-1 TRBV7-3 14 TGTGCCAGCAGACCGGGACCTATGAACACTGAAGCTTTCTTT CASRPGPMNTEAFF
TRBD1 many TRBJ2-7 TRBV11-2 16 TGTGCCAGCAGCTTAGCCTGGGGGACAGCCTCCTACGAGCAGTACTTC CASSLAWGTASYEQYF
- many TRBJ2-3 TRBV5-8 18 TGTGCCAGCAGCTCCCCGGTGGGGCCCACTACGATGATGGATACGCAGTATTTT CASSSPVGPTTMMDTQYF
- many TRBJ1-1 TRBV20-1 12 TGCAGTGTGTCGGTAGGGGGCACTGAAGCTTTCTTT CSVSVGGTEAFF
- many TRBJ2-1 TRBV11-1 15 TGTGCCAGCAGCCCTCGAAGCACCCTTGACAATGAGCAGTTCTTC CASSPRSTLDNEQFF
- many TRBJ2-2 TRBV11-3 16 TGTGCCAGCAGCTTAGGCGAAATCGCGAACACCGGGGAGCTGTTTTTT CASSLGEIANTGELFF
- many TRBJ2-7 TRBV20-1 14 TGCAGTGCTTTTGGAGGAGGGCGGGGATACGAGCAGTACTTC CSAFGGGRGYEQYF
TRBD2 - TRBJ2-1 TRBV20-1 12 TGCAGTGCTAGAGAGGGCGCTAGCGGGGAGTTCTTC CSAREGASGEFF